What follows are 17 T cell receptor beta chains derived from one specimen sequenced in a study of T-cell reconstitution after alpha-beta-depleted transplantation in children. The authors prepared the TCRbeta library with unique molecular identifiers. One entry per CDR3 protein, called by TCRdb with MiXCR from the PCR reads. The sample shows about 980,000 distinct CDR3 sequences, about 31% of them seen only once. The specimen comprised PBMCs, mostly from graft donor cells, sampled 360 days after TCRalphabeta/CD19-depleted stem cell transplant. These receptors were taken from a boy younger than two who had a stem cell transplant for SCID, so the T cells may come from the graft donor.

The CDR3 protein is CASRPGTSGGVSYNEQFF. The CDR3 DNA is TGTGCCAGCAGGCCAGGGACTAGCGGGGGTGTTTCCTACAATGAGCAGTTCTTC. The chain employs TRBV12-3 or TRBV12-4 and TRBJ2-1; TRBD2 aligns across 14 bases. Losses at the gene ends were 6 bases for V and 1 base for J; bases not matched to a gene: 8. The CDR3 has 18 residues.

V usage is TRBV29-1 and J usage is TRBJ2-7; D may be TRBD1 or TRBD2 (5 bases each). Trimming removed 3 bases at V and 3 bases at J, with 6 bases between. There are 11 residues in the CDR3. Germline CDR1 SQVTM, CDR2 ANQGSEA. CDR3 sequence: CSVEGDYEQYF. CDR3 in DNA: TGCAGCGTTGAGGGGGACTACGAGCAGTACTTC.

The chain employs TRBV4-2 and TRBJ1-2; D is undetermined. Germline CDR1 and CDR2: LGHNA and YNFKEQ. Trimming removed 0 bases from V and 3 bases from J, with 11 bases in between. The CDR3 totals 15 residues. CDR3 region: CASSQEVRRHYGYTF. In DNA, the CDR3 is TGTGCCAGCAGCCAAGAGGTCCGGCGTCACTATGGCTACACCTTC.

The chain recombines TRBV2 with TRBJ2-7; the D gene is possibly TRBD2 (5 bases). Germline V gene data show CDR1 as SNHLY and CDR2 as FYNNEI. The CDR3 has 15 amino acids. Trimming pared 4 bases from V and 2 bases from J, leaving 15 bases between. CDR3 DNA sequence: TGTGCCAGCAGTGTATTAGGACTCGCGGCCTACGAGCAGTACTTC. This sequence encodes CASSVLGLAAYEQYF. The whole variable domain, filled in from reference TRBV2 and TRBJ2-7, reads EPEVTQTPSHQVTQMGQEVILRCVPISNHLYFYWYRQILGQKVEFLVSFYNNEISEKSEIFDDQFSVERPDGSNFTLKIRSTKLEDSAMYFCASSVLGLAAYEQYFGPGTRLTVT.

CDR3 DNA: TGTGCCAGCAGTTTATCCCGACTAGCGGGGGGACAGCAGTTCTTC. It specifies CASSLSRLAGGQQFF. This chain uses TRBV28 with TRBJ2-1; 13 bases align to TRBD2. V gave up 1 base and J gave up 11 bases; unmatched junction bases: 5. This CDR3 is built from 15 residues. Germline assignment: CDR1 MDHEN and CDR2 SYDVKM. The full variable domain, with the rest looked up from reference TRBV28 and TRBJ2-1, is DVKVTQSSRYLVKRTGEKVFLECVQDMDHENMFWYRQDPGLGLRLIYFSYDVKMKEKGDIPEGYSVSREKKERFSLILESASTNQTSMYLCASSLSRLAGGQQFFGPGTRLTVL.

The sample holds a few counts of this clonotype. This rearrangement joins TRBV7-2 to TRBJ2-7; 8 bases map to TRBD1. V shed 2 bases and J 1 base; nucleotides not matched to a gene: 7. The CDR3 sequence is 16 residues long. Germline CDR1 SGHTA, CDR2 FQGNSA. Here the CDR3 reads CASSLFTGGRSYEQYF. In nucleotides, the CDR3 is TGTGCCAGCAGCTTATTCACAGGGGGGAGATCCTACGAGCAGTACTTC. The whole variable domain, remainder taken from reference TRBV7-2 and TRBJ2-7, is GAGVSQSPSNKVTEKGKDVELRCDPISGHTALYWYRQSLGQGLEFLIYFQGNSAPDKSGLPSDRFSAERTGGSVSTLTIQRTQQEDSAVYLCASSLFTGGRSYEQYFGPGTRLTVT.

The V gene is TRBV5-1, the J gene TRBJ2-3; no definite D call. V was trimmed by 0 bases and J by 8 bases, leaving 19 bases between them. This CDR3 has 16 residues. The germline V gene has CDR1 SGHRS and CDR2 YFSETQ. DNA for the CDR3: TGCGCCAGCAGCTTGGGAGTCTCGTTAGGATTACGTACGCAGTATTTT. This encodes CASSLGVSLGLRTQYF. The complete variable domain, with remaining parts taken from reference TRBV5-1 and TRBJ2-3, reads KAGVTQTPRYLIKTRGQQVTLSCSPISGHRSVSWYQQTPGQGLQFLFEYFSETQRNKGNFPGRFSGRQFSNSRSEMNVSTLELGDSALYLCASSLGVSLGLRTQYFGPGTRLTVL.

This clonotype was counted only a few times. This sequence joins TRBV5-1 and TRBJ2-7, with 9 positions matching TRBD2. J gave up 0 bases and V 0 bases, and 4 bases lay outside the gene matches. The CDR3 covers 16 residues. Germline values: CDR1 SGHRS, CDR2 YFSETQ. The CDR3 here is CASSLGSGGLSYEQYF. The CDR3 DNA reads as TGCGCCAGCAGCTTGGGTAGCGGGGGCCTCTCCTACGAGCAGTACTTC.

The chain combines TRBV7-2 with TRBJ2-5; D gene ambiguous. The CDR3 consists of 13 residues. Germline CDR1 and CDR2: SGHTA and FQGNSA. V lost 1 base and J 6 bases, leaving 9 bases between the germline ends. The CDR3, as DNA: TGTGCCAGCAGCTTAGAGGGAACCAAGACCCAGTACTTC. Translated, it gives CASSLEGTKTQYF. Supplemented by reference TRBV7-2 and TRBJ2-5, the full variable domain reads GAGVSQSPSNKVTEKGKDVELRCDPISGHTALYWYRQSLGQGLEFLIYFQGNSAPDKSGLPSDRFSAERTGGSVSTLTIQRTQQEDSAVYLCASSLEGTKTQYFGPGTRLLVL.

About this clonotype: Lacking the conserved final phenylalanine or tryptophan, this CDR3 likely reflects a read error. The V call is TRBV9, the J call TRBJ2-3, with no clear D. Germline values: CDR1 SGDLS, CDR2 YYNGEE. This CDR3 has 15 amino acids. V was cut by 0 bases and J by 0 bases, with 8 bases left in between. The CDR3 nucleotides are TGTGCCAGCAGCGTAGACGGTAAAAGCACAGATACGCAGTATTGT. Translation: CASSVDGKSTDTQYC.

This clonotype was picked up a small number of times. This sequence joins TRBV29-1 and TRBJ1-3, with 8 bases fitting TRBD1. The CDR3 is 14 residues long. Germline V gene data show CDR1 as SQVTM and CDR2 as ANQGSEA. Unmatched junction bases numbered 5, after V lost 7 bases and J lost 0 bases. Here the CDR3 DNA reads TGCAGCGCAGTGGACAGGGCCTCTGGAAACACCATATATTTT. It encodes CSAVDRASGNTIYF. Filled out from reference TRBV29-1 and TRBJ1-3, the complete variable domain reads SAVISQKPSRDICQRGTSLTIQCQVDSQVTMMFWYRQQPGQSLTLIATANQGSEATYESGFVIDKFPISRPNLTFSTLTVSNMSPEDSSIYLCSAVDRASGNTIYFGEGSWLTVV.

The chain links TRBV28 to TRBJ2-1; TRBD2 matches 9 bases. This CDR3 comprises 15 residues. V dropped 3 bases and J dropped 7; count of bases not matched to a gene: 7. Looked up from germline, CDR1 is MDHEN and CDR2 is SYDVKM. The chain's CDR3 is CASSFAGGPRNEQFF. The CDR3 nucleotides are TGTGCCAGCAGTTTCGCGGGGGGGCCTCGGAATGAGCAGTTCTTC.

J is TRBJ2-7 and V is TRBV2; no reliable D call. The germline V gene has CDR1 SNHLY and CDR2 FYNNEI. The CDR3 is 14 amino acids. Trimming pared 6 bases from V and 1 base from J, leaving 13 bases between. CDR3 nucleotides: TGTGCCAGCAGGGACCTCCTGAGGTCCTACGAGCAGTACTTC. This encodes CASRDLLRSYEQYF.

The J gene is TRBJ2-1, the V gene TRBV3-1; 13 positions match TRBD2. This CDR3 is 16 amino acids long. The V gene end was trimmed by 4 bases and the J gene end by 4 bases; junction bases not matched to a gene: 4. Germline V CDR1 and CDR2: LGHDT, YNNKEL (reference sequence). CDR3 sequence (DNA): TGTGCCAGCAGCCCACAGGGACTAGCGGGATACAATGAGCAGTTCTTC. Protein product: CASSPQGLAGYNEQFF.

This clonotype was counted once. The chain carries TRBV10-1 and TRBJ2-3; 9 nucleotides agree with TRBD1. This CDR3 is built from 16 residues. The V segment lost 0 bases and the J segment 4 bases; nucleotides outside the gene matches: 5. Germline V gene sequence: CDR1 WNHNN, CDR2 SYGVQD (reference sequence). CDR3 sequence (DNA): TGCGCCAGCAGTGAGTCGGCGACAGGGGGATCAGATACGCAGTATTTT. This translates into CASSESATGGSDTQYF.

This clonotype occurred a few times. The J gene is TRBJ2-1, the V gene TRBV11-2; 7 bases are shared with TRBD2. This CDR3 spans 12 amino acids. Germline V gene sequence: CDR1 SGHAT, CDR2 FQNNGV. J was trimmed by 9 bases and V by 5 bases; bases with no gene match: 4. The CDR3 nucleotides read TGTGCCAGCAGCGCTAGCGGAATTGAGCAGTTCTTC. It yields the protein CASSASGIEQFF. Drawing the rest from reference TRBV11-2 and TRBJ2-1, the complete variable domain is EAGVAQSPRYKIIEKRQSVAFWCNPISGHATLYWYQQILGQGPKLLIQFQNNGVVDDSQLPKDRFSAERLKGVDSTLKIQPAKLEDSAVYLCASSASGIEQFFGPGTRLTVL.

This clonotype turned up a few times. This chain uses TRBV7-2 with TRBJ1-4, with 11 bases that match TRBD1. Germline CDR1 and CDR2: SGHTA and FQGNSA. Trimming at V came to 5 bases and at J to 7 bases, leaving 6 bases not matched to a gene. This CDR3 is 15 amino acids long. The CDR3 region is CASSTRTGGGEKLFF. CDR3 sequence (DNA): TGTGCCAGCAGCACAAGGACAGGGGGCGGTGAAAAACTGTTTTTT.